This T cell receptor (beta chain) was identified during a study of blood T cells in healthy people across ages. Whole-study findings and limits: While age rose, TCR beta diversity per million T cells dropped in a roughly linear way. Naive T cell percentage showed a strong correlation with the diversity of TCR beta.

Together with a sample-barcoded 5' primer, a J-beta primer mix was included in a second PCR lasting about 7 to 12 cycles. Each TCR beta cDNA got a 12-nucleotide random molecular identifier. TCRdb re-called the 5' RACE reads with MiXCR, one entry per CDR3 protein. The profile shows 600,000 to 800,000 distinct CDR3 sequences, 20% to 25% of them singletons. The sample holds a few counts of this clonotype. Its target is unknown. V lost 4 bases and J lost 0; bases outside the gene matches: 2. Germline V gives CDR1 SEHNR, CDR2 FQNEAQ (reference sequence). CDR3 length equals 14 residues. Each donor gave 9.5 to 10 milliliters of peripheral blood.

The chain couples TRBV7-9 to TRBJ2-5, with 7 bases aligning to TRBD2. The TCR comes from a man in his sixties or seventies in good health. Sequenced input: blood. CDR3 DNA: TGTGCCAGCAGCTATAGCGGGTACCAAGAGACCCAGTACTTC. Its translation is CASSYSGYQETQYF.